Sequencing of this T cell receptor (beta chain) was carried out in a study of siplizumab effects on memory and regulatory T cells. Study-wide findings and caveats: Phenotypic classification as naive or memory proved unattainable for roughly 75-96% of proliferating CD4+ or CD8+ clones. The naive T cell population seemed more diverse than memory cells and seemed a major contributor to the alloresponse. Siplizumab gave mappable alloreactive CD4+ clones an average Treg-derived fraction of nearly 70%, against around 25% in controls.

The CDR3 extends over 18 amino acids. V lost 0 bases and J lost 4; bases outside the gene matches: 9. From germline, CDR1 is SGHDT and CDR2 YYEEEE. To note about this clone: Its antigen is unidentified.

For every sample, about 10^5 TCR templates were assayed. Produced via immunoSEQ multiplex PCR; TCRdb's table is partial and in-frame only. The data hold 100,000 or so clones, with 91% observed a single time. This sequence originates from a human donor in good health. This chain uses TRBV5-6 with TRBJ2-1; TRBD2 matches at 11 bases. The sample taken for sequencing was CD4+ T cells sorted from blood. The CDR3 sequence is CASSLALAGGNSYNEQFF. The CDR3 DNA reads TGTGCCAGCAGCTTGGCCCTAGCGGGGGGAAACTCTTACAATGAGCAGTTCTTC. The complete variable domain, with remaining parts taken from reference TRBV5-6 and TRBJ2-1, reads DAGVTQSPTHLIKTRGQQVTLRCSPKSGHDTVSWYQQALGQGPQFIFQYYEEEERQRGNFPDRFSGHQFPNYSSELNVNALLLGDSALYLCASSLALAGGNSYNEQFFGPGTRLTVL.